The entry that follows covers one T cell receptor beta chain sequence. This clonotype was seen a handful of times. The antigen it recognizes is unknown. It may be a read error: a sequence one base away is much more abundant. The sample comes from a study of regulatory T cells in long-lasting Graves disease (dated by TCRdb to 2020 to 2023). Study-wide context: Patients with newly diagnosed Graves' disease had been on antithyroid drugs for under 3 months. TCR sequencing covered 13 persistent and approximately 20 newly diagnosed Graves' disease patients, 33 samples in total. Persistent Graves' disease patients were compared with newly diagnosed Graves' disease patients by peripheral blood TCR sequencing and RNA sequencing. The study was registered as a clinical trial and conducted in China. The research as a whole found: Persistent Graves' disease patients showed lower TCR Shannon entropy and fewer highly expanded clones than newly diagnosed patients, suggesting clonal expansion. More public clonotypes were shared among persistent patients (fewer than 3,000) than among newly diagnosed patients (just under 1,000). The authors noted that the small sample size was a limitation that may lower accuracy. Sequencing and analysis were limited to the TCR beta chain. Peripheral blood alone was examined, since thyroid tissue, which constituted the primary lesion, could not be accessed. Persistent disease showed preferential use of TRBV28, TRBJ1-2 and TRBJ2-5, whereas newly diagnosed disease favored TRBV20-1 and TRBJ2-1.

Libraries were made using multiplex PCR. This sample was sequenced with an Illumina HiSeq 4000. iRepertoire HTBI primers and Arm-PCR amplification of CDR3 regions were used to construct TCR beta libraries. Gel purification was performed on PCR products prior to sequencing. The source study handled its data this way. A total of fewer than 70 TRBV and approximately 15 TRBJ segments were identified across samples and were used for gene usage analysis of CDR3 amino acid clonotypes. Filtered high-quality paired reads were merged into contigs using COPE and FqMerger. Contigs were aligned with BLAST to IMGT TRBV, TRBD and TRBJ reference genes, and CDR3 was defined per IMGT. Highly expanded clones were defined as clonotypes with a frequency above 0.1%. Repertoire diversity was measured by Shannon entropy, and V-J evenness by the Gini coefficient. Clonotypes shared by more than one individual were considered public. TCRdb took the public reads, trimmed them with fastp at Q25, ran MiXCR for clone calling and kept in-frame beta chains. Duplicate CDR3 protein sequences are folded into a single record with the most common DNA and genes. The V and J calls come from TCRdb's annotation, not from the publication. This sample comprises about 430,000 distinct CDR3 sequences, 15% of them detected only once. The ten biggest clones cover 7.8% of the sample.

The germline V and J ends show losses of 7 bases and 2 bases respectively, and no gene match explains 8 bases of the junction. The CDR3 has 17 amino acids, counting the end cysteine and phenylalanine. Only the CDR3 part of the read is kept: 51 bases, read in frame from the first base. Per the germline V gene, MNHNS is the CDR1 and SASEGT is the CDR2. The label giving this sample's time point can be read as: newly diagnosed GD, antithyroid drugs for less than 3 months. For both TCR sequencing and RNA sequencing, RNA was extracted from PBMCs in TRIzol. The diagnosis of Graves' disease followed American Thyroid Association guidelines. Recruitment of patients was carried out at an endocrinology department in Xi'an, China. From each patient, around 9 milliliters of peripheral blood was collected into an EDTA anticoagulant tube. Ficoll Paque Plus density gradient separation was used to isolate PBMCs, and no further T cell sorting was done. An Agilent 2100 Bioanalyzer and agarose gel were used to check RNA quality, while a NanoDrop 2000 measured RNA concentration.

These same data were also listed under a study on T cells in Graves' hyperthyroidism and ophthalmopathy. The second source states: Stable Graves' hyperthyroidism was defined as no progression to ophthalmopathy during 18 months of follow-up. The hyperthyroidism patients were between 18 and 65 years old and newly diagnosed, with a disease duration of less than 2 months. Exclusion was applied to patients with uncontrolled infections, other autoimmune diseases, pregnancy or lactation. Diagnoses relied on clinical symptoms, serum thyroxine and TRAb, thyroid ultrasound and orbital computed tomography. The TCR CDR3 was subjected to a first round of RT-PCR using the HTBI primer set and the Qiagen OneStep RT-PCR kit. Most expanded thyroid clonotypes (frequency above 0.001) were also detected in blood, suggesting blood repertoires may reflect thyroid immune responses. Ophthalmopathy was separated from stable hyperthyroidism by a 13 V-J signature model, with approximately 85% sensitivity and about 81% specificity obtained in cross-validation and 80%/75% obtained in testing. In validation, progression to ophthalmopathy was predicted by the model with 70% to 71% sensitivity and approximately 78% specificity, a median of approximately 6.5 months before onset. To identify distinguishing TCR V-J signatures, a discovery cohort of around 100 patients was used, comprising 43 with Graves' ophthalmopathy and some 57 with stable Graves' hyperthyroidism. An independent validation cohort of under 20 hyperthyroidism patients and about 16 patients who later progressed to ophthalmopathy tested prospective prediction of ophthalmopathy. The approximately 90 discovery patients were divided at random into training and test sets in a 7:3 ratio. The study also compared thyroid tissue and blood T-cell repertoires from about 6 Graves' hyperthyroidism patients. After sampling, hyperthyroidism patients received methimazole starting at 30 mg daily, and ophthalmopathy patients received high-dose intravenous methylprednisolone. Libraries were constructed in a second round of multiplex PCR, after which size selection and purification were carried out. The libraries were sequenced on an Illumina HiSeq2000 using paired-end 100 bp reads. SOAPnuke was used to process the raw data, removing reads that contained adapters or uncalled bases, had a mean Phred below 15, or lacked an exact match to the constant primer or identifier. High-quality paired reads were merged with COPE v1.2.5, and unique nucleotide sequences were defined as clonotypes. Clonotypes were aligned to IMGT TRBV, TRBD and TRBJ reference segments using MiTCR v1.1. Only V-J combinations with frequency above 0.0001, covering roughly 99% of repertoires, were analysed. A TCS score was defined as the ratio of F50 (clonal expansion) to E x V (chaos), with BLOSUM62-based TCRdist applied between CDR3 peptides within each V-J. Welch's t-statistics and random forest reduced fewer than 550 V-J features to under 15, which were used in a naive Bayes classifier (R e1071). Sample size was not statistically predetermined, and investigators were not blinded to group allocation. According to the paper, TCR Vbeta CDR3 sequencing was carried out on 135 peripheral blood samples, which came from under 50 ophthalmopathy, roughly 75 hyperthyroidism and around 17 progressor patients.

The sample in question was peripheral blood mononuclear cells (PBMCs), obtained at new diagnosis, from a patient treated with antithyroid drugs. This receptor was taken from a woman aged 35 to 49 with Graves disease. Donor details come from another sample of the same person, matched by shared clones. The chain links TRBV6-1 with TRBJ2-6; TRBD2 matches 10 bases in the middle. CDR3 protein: CASTTLAGPPGANVLTF. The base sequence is TGTGCCAGCACTACACTAGCGGGACCCCCTGGGGCCAACGTCCTGACTTTC.